This T cell receptor (beta chain) came from a study of T cell clonotyping in hematopoietic cell transplantation. Study results and limitations: Broader posttransplant TCR repertoire diversity was predicted by graft donor and pretransplant recipient Inverse Simpson Index values. Few recipient clonotypes overlapped donors; over 97% were de novo at given depth.

The CDR3 is 15 residues long. The germline gives CDR1 LNHDA, CDR2 SQIVND (reference sequence). With 3 bases clipped from V and 3 bases from J, the junction kept 6 bases outside the gene matches. Comment on this clone: Its antigen is currently unknown.

Some clones are missing from TCRdb's copy, which holds only in-frame ones; the method was immunoSEQ multiplex PCR. Of about 44,000 clones listed, approximately 94% were seen once; the top ten hold about 0.8%. The sequence was obtained from a woman aged 45-60 years in good health. Some clones in this sample may be carry-over from other donors' samples. Material for sequencing was peripheral blood mononuclear cells. The V gene is TRBV19, the J gene TRBJ1-1; 8 bases are a match to TRBD1. The DNA for the CDR3 is TGTGCCAGTAGTATCAGGGGGCGAATGGACACTGAAGCTTTCTTT. Residues: CASSIRGRMDTEAFF. Full variable domain (outside the CDR3, taken from reference TRBV19 and TRBJ1-1): DGGITQSPKYLFRKEGQNVTLSCEQNLNHDAMYWYRQDPGQGLRLIYYSQIVNDFQKGDIAEGYSVSREKKESFPLTVTSAQKNPTAFYLCASSIRGRMDTEAFFGQGTRLTVV.